The clone carrying this T cell receptor beta chain was observed a single time. This specimen belongs to a study of OX40 agonist ivuxolimab in advanced cancers. V shed 2 bases, J shed 6 bases, and the junction held 14 bases outside the gene matches. The CDR3 length is 17 residues. Germline V gene sequence: CDR1 SGHTA, CDR2 FQGNSA. Sequencing used immunoSEQ multiplex PCR; TCRdb keeps in-frame clones, though not all of them. The sample holds 30,000 to 40,000 clones; 75% to 85% are singletons and the top ten take 20% to 25%. The specimen comprised CD4+ or CD8+ T cells sorted from blood, sampled in a trial of the OX40 agonist ivuxolimab. The receptor's source is an adult with an advanced solid tumor such as melanoma, head and neck, liver or kidney cancer. The V call is TRBV7-2, the J call TRBJ2-7; 9 bases match TRBD2. CDR3 in DNA: TGTGCCAGCAGCTTAATCTGGACCGACGGCGGGGGGGGCGAGCAGTACTTC. Its translation is CASSLIWTDGGGGEQYF.